This T cell receptor beta chain was observed in a study of siplizumab effects on memory and regulatory T cells. Overall study findings and caveats: Only a minor fraction of alloreactive clones mapped to unstimulated subsets. Mappable alloreactive CD4+ clones were on average around 66% Treg-derived with siplizumab, approximately 30% in controls. Siplizumab brought about a significant reduction in alloreactive sequences traceable to unstimulated CD4+ memory cells.

Clones were sequenced by immunoSEQ multiplex PCR, and TCRdb holds only the in-frame ones, with some missing. Of 80,000 to 130,000 clones in the sample, 92% were seen once. Of note for this clone: The target antigen is unknown.

The material sequenced was Tregs sorted from blood. This clonotype was sampled from a human donor in good health.

The CDR3 loop is CASSQGLIAAEQFF. The DNA for the CDR3 is TGTGCCAGCAGCCAAGGTCTTATAGCCGCTGAGCAGTTCTTC. V usage is TRBV4-2 and J usage is TRBJ2-1; no clear D gene. There are 14 residues in the CDR3. The V end was cut by 1 base, the J end by 9 bases, with 13 bases between. Germline loops: CDR1 LGHNA, CDR2 YNFKEQ.